Shown below are 10 T cell receptor beta chains from a single sample sequenced in a study of beta chain features in type 1 diabetes. Whole-study results and caveats: TCRB CDR3 length was moderately but significantly reduced in all four CD4+ subsets of Type 1 diabetes patients.

The investigators reverse transcribed all of the isolated RNA, so they sequenced expressed TCRB transcripts. The data were produced by immunoSEQ multiplex PCR, yet TCRdb's version contains in-frame clones alone and is incomplete. The sample yields roughly 280,000 clones, about 24% seen once. Their specific antigens are unknown. Sequences were obtained from naive CD4+ T cells from blood. The receptors stem from a young woman with type 1 diabetes.

This chain uses TRBV27 with TRBJ2-7; D is perhaps TRBD1 (6 bases). Per the germline V gene, CDR1 is MNHEY and CDR2 is SMNVEV (reference sequence). CDR3 length equals 14 residues. V was cut by 6 bases and J by 2 bases, with 14 bases left in between. DNA for the CDR3: TGTGCCAGCAGGATGGACAGAAGTACCTACGAGCAGTACTTC. Translation: CASRMDRSTYEQYF.

This clone has more than one count but fewer than ten. V gene TRBV11-2 combines with J gene TRBJ1-5; D is undetermined. The CDR3 extends over 14 amino acids. Germline CDR1 SGHAT, CDR2 FQNNGV. Deletions cut 0 bases from V and 6 bases from J, with 9 bases between. The CDR3 region is CASSLDGFTQPQHF. The CDR3 nucleotides read TGTGCCAGCAGCTTAGACGGGTTTACTCAGCCCCAGCATTTT.

The rearrangement links TRBV7-3 to TRBJ2-1, with a possible D match to TRBD1 (5 bases). Trimming stripped 5 bases from V and 4 bases from J, with 9 bases between. The germline V gene encodes CDR1 SGHTA and CDR2 FQGTGA. This CDR3 comprises 13 residues. The CDR3: CASSPRQYNEQFF. Here the CDR3 DNA reads TGTGCCAGCAGCCCTAGACAGTACAATGAGCAGTTCTTC. The variable domain in full, completed from reference TRBV7-3 and TRBJ2-1, reads GAGVSQTPSNKVTEKGKYVELRCDPISGHTALYWYRQSLGQGPEFLIYFQGTGAADDSGLPNDRFFAVRPEGSVSTLKIQRTERGDSAVYLCASSPRQYNEQFFGPGTRLTVL.

This chain uses TRBV6-5 with TRBJ2-5; D might be TRBD1 (6 bases). V shed 6 bases and J shed 5 bases, with 13 bases lying between them. The CDR3 runs 13 residues. Germline V gives CDR1 MNHEY, CDR2 SVGAGI. DNA of the CDR3: TGTGCCAGCAGGCAACAGGGTCGGGAGACCCAGTACTTC. It translates to CASRQQGRETQYF.

This clone has just a few counts. J is TRBJ1-1 and V is TRBV5-4; weak D call: TRBD1 (5 bases). There are 15 residues in the CDR3. V lost 4 bases and J lost 3, with 16 bases in between. The germline V gene encodes CDR1 SGHNT and CDR2 YYREEE (reference sequence). CDR3 region: CASSPVVGGDTEAFF. DNA of the CDR3: TGTGCCAGCAGCCCCGTTGTGGGGGGTGACACTGAAGCTTTCTTT.

This clone was observed a handful of times. The chain links TRBV7-9 to TRBJ2-3, with a tentative D call TRBD2 (6 bases). V was pared by 3 bases and J by 2 bases, with 12 bases between. CDR1 and CDR2 (germline): SEHNR, FQNEAQ (reference sequence). The CDR3 has 15 amino acids. This chain's CDR3 is CASSFLGRNTDTQYF. The DNA of the CDR3 is TGTGCCAGCAGCTTCCTGGGGAGGAACACAGATACGCAGTATTTT.

The J gene is TRBJ2-7, the V gene TRBV29-1; 9 bases fit TRBD1. V was pared by 5 bases and J by 4 bases, with 9 bases of the junction left unmatched. Germline CDR1 is SQVTM and CDR2 is ANQGSEA. The CDR3 consists of 14 residues. CDR3 coding DNA: TGCAGCGTTTCAAAGGGACAGGGACCATACGAGCAGTACTTC. Amino acid sequence: CSVSKGQGPYEQYF.

V is TRBV4-2 and J is TRBJ2-1; TRBD2 agrees at 7 bases. V dropped 2 bases and J dropped 2; count of bases not matched to a gene: 6. CDR1 and CDR2 (germline): LGHNA, YNFKEQ. CDR3 length: 16 residues. CDR3 sequence (DNA): TGTGCCAGCAGCCAACTCCTAGCGGATACCTACAATGAGCAGTTCTTC. This gives the protein CASSQLLADTYNEQFF.

This rearrangement joins TRBV28 to TRBJ1-2; D remains unclear. Trimming removed 6 bases at V and 5 bases at J, with 13 bases between. The CDR3 loop spans 13 amino acids. From germline, CDR1 is MDHEN and CDR2 SYDVKM. The CDR3 loop reads CASRKVMRYGYTF. CDR3 sequence (DNA): TGTGCCAGCAGAAAGGTTATGAGGTATGGCTACACCTTC.

The J gene is TRBJ1-1, the V gene TRBV7-9; TRBD1 matches 10 bases. V shed 3 bases, J shed 3 bases, and the junction held 4 bases outside the gene matches. The CDR3 is 15 amino acids. Germline CDR1 reads SEHNR; CDR2 reads FQNEAQ (reference sequence). The CDR3 loop reads CASSFRGTGDTEAFF. The DNA for the CDR3 is TGTGCCAGCAGCTTCCGCGGGACAGGGGACACTGAAGCTTTCTTT.